A single T cell receptor beta chain is shown here with its context. PCR involved 60 Vbeta and 13 Jbeta primers. Per the study methods: Later analysis identified tens of millions of unique TCR beta chains, about 10 million shared. TCRdb's table, derived via immunoSEQ multiplex PCR, lists solely in-frame clones and lacks some. That table is the source of V, J and clone size, and D and trimming were worked out from the DNA. The top ten hold less than 4.5% of the sample, which has tens of thousands of clones, 84% seen once. The data stem from a study of cytomegalovirus exposure and HLA in healthy donors. V gave up 4 bases and J gave up 9 bases; unmatched junction bases: 13. This CDR3 region has 16 residues. Germline V gene lookup returns CDR1 SGHNT and CDR2 YYREEE (reference sequence).

The material sequenced was PBMCs. The chain is built from TRBV5-4 and TRBJ1-6; 7 nucleotides match TRBD1. The receptor was isolated from a young woman in good health and CMV-seronegative. For the CDR3, the DNA is TGTGCCAGCAGCGAAGCGACAGGGACCGGAATTTCACCCCTCCACTTT. This translates into CASSEATGTGISPLHF.